A single sample gave rise to the 30 T cell receptor beta chains below, sequenced in a study of graft-versus-host responses after intestinal transplantation. The protocol was immunoSEQ multiplex PCR, while the TCRdb copy is restricted to in-frame clones and leaves out a portion. The sample shows about 94,000 clones, around 90% of them seen only once. No antigens are known for them. The sequencing here drew on unstimulated CD8+ T cells sorted from spleen or lymph node cells, taken before intestinal transplant. These receptor sequences come from a human donor who received an intestinal transplant.

This clone appeared once. The rearrangement uses TRBV27 and TRBJ1-1; D ambiguous. This CDR3 is built from 16 residues. Trimming shortened V by 5 bases and J by 5 bases, and 21 bases separated the two germline ends. In germline, CDR1 is MNHEY, CDR2 SMNVEV (reference sequence). DNA of the CDR3: TGTGCCAGCAGTCCGCCCTCGGTGCCCGGGTCGACTGAAGCTTTCTTT. It is translated as CASSPPSVPGSTEAFF.

The chain employs TRBV7-9 and TRBJ2-3; D not resolved. The V gene lost 0 bases and the J gene lost 4 bases, with 5 bases spanning the gap. The CDR3 totals 13 residues. CDR1 and CDR2 (germline): SEHNR, FQNEAQ (reference sequence). CDR3 amino acids: CASSLASPDTQYF. Here the CDR3 DNA reads TGTGCCAGCAGCTTAGCTAGCCCAGATACGCAGTATTTT.

Only a few counts were recorded for this clone. The chain recombines TRBV5-6 with TRBJ1-2; D is unclear. V shed 1 base and J shed 8 bases, with 12 bases lying between them. The CDR3 spans 13 residues. Per germline, CDR1 SGHDT and CDR2 YYEEEE. The CDR3 DNA follows: TGTGCCAGCAGCTTGATCGCGCGCGGCGGCTACACCTTC. This translates into CASSLIARGGYTF.

This chain uses TRBV10-1 with TRBJ2-3; D is possibly TRBD1 (6 bases). Germline-derived CDR1 and CDR2 are WNHNN and SYGVQD (reference sequence). The CDR3 has 16 residues. Trimming took off 4 bases at V and 1 base at J, with 15 bases between the two ends. CDR3 DNA: TGCGCCAGCAGTGGAAAGTGGGACAAACGCACAGATACGCAGTATTTT. Translating it yields CASSGKWDKRTDTQYF.

In its sample, this clone was seen a few times. V usage is TRBV27 and J usage is TRBJ1-6; a possible D gene is TRBD1 (5 bases). The CDR3 contains 15 residues. Per the germline V gene, CDR1 is MNHEY and CDR2 is SMNVEV (reference sequence). Trimming pared 5 bases from V and 7 bases from J, leaving 15 bases between. The CDR3 bases are TGTGCCAGCAGTCCCTCGGCAGGGCCAAATTCACCCCTCCACTTT. This sequence encodes CASSPSAGPNSPLHF.

The chain combines TRBV5-4 with TRBJ2-1, with TRBD1 identical over 7 bases. This CDR3 has 15 residues. The germline gives CDR1 SGHNT, CDR2 YYREEE (reference sequence). The junction had 5 bases not matched to a gene; V was cut back by 4 bases and J by 1 base. The CDR3: CASSPRDRSYNEQFF. The CDR3 bases are TGTGCCAGCAGCCCACGGGACAGATCCTACAATGAGCAGTTCTTC.

The rearrangement links TRBV4-1 to TRBJ2-1, with TRBD2 identical over 7 bases. Trimming at V came to 3 bases and at J to 2 bases, leaving 4 bases not matched to a gene. This CDR3 spans 15 amino acids. Germline CDR1 is MGHRA and CDR2 is YSYEKL. CDR3 protein: CASSQKREPYNEQFF. The CDR3 region has the DNA TGCGCCAGCAGCCAGAAGCGGGAACCCTACAATGAGCAGTTCTTC.

A remark on this clone: Other DNA sequences in the same sample also yield this CDR3. This rearrangement joins TRBV4-1 to TRBJ2-7, with D possibly matching TRBD1 (6 bases). The CDR3 is made up of 15 amino acids. Germline CDR1 and CDR2: MGHRA and YSYEKL. V was pared by 1 base and J by 4 bases, with 14 bases between. The chain's CDR3 is CASSQVGTPSYEQYF. CDR3 nucleotide sequence: TGCGCCAGCAGCCAAGTGGGGACACCAAGTTACGAGCAGTACTTC.

The CDR3, as DNA: TGTGCCAGCAGTTTAAGGGACAGAGACCAGCCCCAGCATTTT. This translates into CASSLRDRDQPQHF. The chain recombines TRBV27 with TRBJ1-5; 7 bases map to TRBD1. The CDR3 sequence is 14 residues long. Germline V gene lookup returns CDR1 MNHEY and CDR2 SMNVEV (reference sequence). Germline trimming cut 2 bases from V and 7 bases from J; bases unmatched to any gene: 5.

The gene calls are TRBV11-2 and TRBJ2-7, with a possible D match to TRBD1 (6 bases). Germline values: CDR1 SGHAT, CDR2 FQNNGV. Trimming shortened V by 3 bases and J by 1 base, and 10 bases separated the two germline ends. This CDR3 spans 14 amino acids. Here the CDR3 reads CASSFGTKSYEQYF. CDR3 in DNA: TGTGCCAGCAGCTTCGGGACAAAATCCTACGAGCAGTACTTC.

The chain combines TRBV5-1 with TRBJ2-2, with D possibly being TRBD2 (7 bases). The CDR3 totals 15 residues. Germline values: CDR1 SGHRS, CDR2 YFSETQ. V lost 6 bases to trimming and J lost 2 bases, with 14 bases between them. The CDR3 loop reads CASIRGADNTGELFF. CDR3 sequence (DNA): TGCGCCAGCATCCGGGGGGCGGACAACACCGGGGAGCTGTTTTTT. Full variable domain (rest looked up from reference TRBV5-1 and TRBJ2-2): KAGVTQTPRYLIKTRGQQVTLSCSPISGHRSVSWYQQTPGQGLQFLFEYFSETQRNKGNFPGRFSGRQFSNSRSEMNVSTLELGDSALYLCASIRGADNTGELFFGEGSRLTVL.

The chain employs TRBV7-9 and TRBJ2-7; D remains unclear. Trimming removed 1 base from V and 2 bases from J, with 9 bases in between. CDR3 size: 14 residues. Germline V gene lookup returns CDR1 SEHNR and CDR2 FQNEAQ (reference sequence). The CDR3, as DNA: TGTGCCAGCAGCTTAGTTATCGGTCCCTACGAGCAGTACTTC. Its translation: CASSLVIGPYEQYF.

This rearrangement joins TRBV5-8 to TRBJ2-1; 16 nucleotides agree with TRBD2. Germline V CDR1 and CDR2: SGHTS, YDEGEE. J gave up 8 bases and V 3 bases, and 2 bases lay outside the gene matches. The CDR3 covers 15 residues. DNA for the CDR3: TGTGCCAGCAGCTCCGGGACTAGCGGGGGGGATGAGCAGTTCTTC. It encodes CASSSGTSGGDEQFF.

V usage is TRBV28 and J usage is TRBJ2-7, with 12 nucleotides matching TRBD1. CDR3 size: 13 residues. Trimming cost V 6 bases and J 4 bases; bases outside gene matches: 1. Germline CDR1 is MDHEN and CDR2 is SYDVKM. For the CDR3, the DNA is TGTGCCAGCAGGGGACAGGGGGCATACGAGCAGTACTTC. Encoded protein: CASRGQGAYEQYF.

The chain recombines TRBV27 with TRBJ1-4; maybe TRBD1 (6 bases). The length of the CDR3 is 15 residues. Germline loops: CDR1 MNHEY, CDR2 SMNVEV (reference sequence). The germline V and J ends were trimmed by 6 bases and 7 bases, with 18 bases remaining between them. The CDR3 DNA reads as TGTGCCAGCAGCCCTAGGACAGATGGGGGTGAAAAACTGTTTTTT. Protein sequence: CASSPRTDGGEKLFF.

This chain uses TRBV27 with TRBJ2-5, with 9 bases matching TRBD2. The germline CDR1 and CDR2 sequences are MNHEY and SMNVEV (reference sequence). After removal of 5 bases from V and 2 bases from J, the junction contained 9 bases not matched to a gene. The CDR3 length is 16 residues. Written as DNA, the CDR3 is TGTGCCAGCAGTAGCGTGACTAGCGGTTGGCAAGAGACCCAGTACTTC. It codes for CASSSVTSGWQETQYF.

The sample holds a few counts of this clone. V and J are TRBV27 and TRBJ1-2; 11 bases match TRBD1. There are 12 residues in the CDR3. Germline V CDR1 and CDR2: MNHEY, SMNVEV (reference sequence). With V trimmed by 10 bases and J by 6 bases, 4 bases remained unmatched. DNA of the CDR3: TGTGCCACCAGGACAGGGGGCCATGGCTACACCTTC. Translated, it gives CATRTGGHGYTF.

This clone was counted a single time. The chain joins TRBV11-2 to TRBJ2-7, with 11 positions matching TRBD2. In germline, CDR1 is SGHAT, CDR2 FQNNGV. This CDR3 comprises 16 residues. J lost 1 base, V lost 5 bases, and 7 bases had no gene match. The CDR3 sequence: CASSGLGLAESYEQYF. DNA for the CDR3: TGTGCCAGCAGCGGACTGGGACTAGCGGAATCCTACGAGCAGTACTTC.

J is TRBJ2-2 and V is TRBV4-3, with D perhaps TRBD1 (8 bases). The V gene's germline CDR1 is LGHNA and CDR2 YSLEER. The CDR3 totals 16 residues. V dropped 6 bases and J dropped 5 bases, with 19 bases sitting between them. In DNA, the CDR3 is TGCGCCAGCAGGCCCACCACAGGGGGGGAGACCGGGGAGCTGTTTTTT. The encoded protein is CASRPTTGGETGELFF.

This clone was seen once. The chain is built from TRBV27 and TRBJ2-7, with TRBD2 as a possible D gene (5 bases). Trimming pared 6 bases from V and 2 bases from J, leaving 17 bases between. The CDR3 consists of 15 residues. Germline loops: CDR1 MNHEY, CDR2 SMNVEV (reference sequence). As DNA, the CDR3 is TGTGCCAGCAGCTCACCCCTCCGGGGAGCCTACGAGCAGTACTTC. Residues: CASSSPLRGAYEQYF.

The chain uses TRBV9 and TRBJ2-3, with 8 bases identical to TRBD1. Losses at the gene ends were 3 bases for V and 2 bases for J; bases not matched to a gene: 5. Germline V gene sequence: CDR1 SGDLS, CDR2 YYNGEE. The CDR3 consists of 15 residues. CDR3 in amino acids: CASSARQGTTDTQYF. CDR3 DNA sequence: TGTGCCAGCAGCGCGAGACAGGGGACCACAGATACGCAGTATTTT.

The chain couples TRBV4-1 to TRBJ2-5, with D tentatively TRBD1 (5 bases). Trimming took off 0 bases at V and 2 bases at J, with 13 bases between the two ends. Germline lookup yields CDR1 MGHRA and CDR2 YSYEKL. This CDR3 has 16 amino acids. The CDR3 nucleotides read TGCGCCAGCAGCCAAGAGGACACCTCGTCTCAAGAGACCCAGTACTTC. Translating gives CASSQEDTSSQETQYF.

This clone was seen a single time. V usage is TRBV19 and J usage is TRBJ1-2; D uncertain. CDR1 LNHDA and CDR2 SQIVND come from the germline V gene (reference sequence). The germline V and J ends were trimmed by 5 bases and 2 bases, with 9 bases remaining between them. There are 13 residues in the CDR3. The CDR3 coding sequence is TGTGCCAGTAGTTACGGGTTGAACTATGGCTACACCTTC. It specifies CASSYGLNYGYTF.

The V and J genes are TRBV5-6 and TRBJ1-1, with D uncertain. V was shortened by 2 bases and J by 5 bases, with 10 bases between the two germline ends. Germline CDR1 is SGHDT and CDR2 is YYEEEE. The CDR3 totals 13 residues. The CDR3 loop reads CASSLAPKTEAFF. Written as DNA, the CDR3 is TGTGCCAGCAGCTTAGCCCCAAAAACTGAAGCTTTCTTT.

The gene calls are TRBV19 and TRBJ1-2, with D hard to call. Trimming took off 0 bases at V and 5 bases at J, with 10 bases between the two ends. The CDR3 is 14 amino acids. In germline, CDR1 is LNHDA, CDR2 SQIVND (reference sequence). The CDR3 DNA sequence: TGTGCCAGTAGTATAGATCTTGGAGATTATGGCTACACCTTC. This sequence encodes CASSIDLGDYGYTF.

This chain connects TRBV19 to TRBJ2-1, with D hard to call. Germline-derived CDR1 and CDR2 are LNHDA and SQIVND (reference sequence). There are 14 residues in the CDR3. V was pared by 5 bases and J by 6 bases, with 14 bases between. The DNA of the CDR3 is TGTGCCAGTAGTCCCCGTGGTACTCTCAATGAGCAGTTCTTC. Translated: CASSPRGTLNEQFF.

This sequence joins TRBV6-1 and TRBJ2-1; 10 bases are a match to TRBD2. With V trimmed by 10 bases and J by 6 bases, 9 bases remained unmatched. This CDR3 spans 14 amino acids. Germline lookup yields CDR1 MNHNS and CDR2 SASEGT. CDR3 region: CATSSSGSGNEQFF. The CDR3 coding sequence is TGTGCCACCTCCTCTAGCGGGAGCGGCAATGAGCAGTTCTTC.

The V gene is TRBV28, the J gene TRBJ2-2; a weak D match, TRBD1 (6 bases). CDR3 length: 14 residues. The ends were cut back, 6 bases at V and 2 bases at J, with 10 bases in the middle. In germline, CDR1 is MDHEN, CDR2 SYDVKM. CDR3 loop: CASRVGQNTGELFF. The CDR3 bases are TGTGCCAGCAGGGTGGGACAAAACACCGGGGAGCTGTTTTTT. Drawing the rest from reference TRBV28 and TRBJ2-2, the complete variable domain is DVKVTQSSRYLVKRTGEKVFLECVQDMDHENMFWYRQDPGLGLRLIYFSYDVKMKEKGDIPEGYSVSREKKERFSLILESASTNQTSMYLCASRVGQNTGELFFGEGSRLTVL.

The chain employs TRBV27 and TRBJ2-1; D not certain. The germline gives CDR1 MNHEY, CDR2 SMNVEV (reference sequence). V was pared by 3 bases and J by 4 bases, with 7 bases between. The CDR3 contains 13 residues. The CDR3 nucleotides read TGTGCCAGCAGTTTCGACACATACAATGAGCAGTTCTTC. This codes for CASSFDTYNEQFF.

The CDR3 sequence is CSVVDRQGYEQYF. The CDR3 region has the DNA TGCAGCGTTGTGGACAGACAAGGCTACGAGCAGTACTTC. J is TRBJ2-7 and V is TRBV29-1; a possible D gene is TRBD1 (6 bases). Per the germline V gene, CDR1 is SQVTM and CDR2 is ANQGSEA. The V end lost 4 bases, the J end lost 3 bases, and 13 bases lay between the germline ends. This CDR3 contains 13 residues.